Below are 25 T cell receptor beta chains sequenced from a single sample in a study of control samples from healthy donors and cancer patients. This table comes from immunoSEQ multiplex PCR, and its TCRdb copy is limited to in-frame clones, with some not included. The data contain 150,000 to 200,000 clones, around 92% of them singletons. Sequenced material: blood. The receptors stem from a woman aged 25 to 39 in good health.

V gene TRBV3-1 (or the pseudogene TRBV3-2) combines with J gene TRBJ1-5; D unresolved. CDR3 length: 14 amino acids. Between the trimmed V and J ends, which lost 2 bases and 3 bases, there was a span of 8 bases. In germline, CDR1 is LGHDT, CDR2 YNNKEL (reference sequence). This chain's CDR3 is CASSQKAVNQPQHF. CDR3 coding DNA: TGTGCCAGCAGCCAAAAGGCGGTCAATCAGCCCCAGCATTTT.

V gene TRBV7-9 combines with J gene TRBJ2-5, with 7 bases identical to TRBD2. The length of the CDR3 is 16 residues. J gave up 4 bases and V 5 bases, and 13 bases lay outside the gene matches. In germline, CDR1 is SEHNR, CDR2 FQNEAQ (reference sequence). CDR3 loop: CASSQGLSGELETQYF. CDR3 DNA: TGTGCCAGCAGCCAGGGACTAAGCGGGGAGCTAGAGACCCAGTACTTC.

CDR3 amino acids: CASSNRDRGAYEQYF. The CDR3 DNA reads as TGTGCCAGCTCAAACCGGGACAGGGGGGCCTACGAGCAGTACTTC. J is TRBJ2-7 and V is TRBV18, with 11 bases fitting TRBD1. V shed 5 bases, J shed 2 bases, and the junction held 5 bases outside the gene matches. The CDR3 is 15 amino acids. Germline CDR1 and CDR2: KGHSH and LQKENI.

As regards this clone: At the DNA level, this CDR3 is encoded by other sequences in the same sample as well. J is TRBJ2-1 and V is TRBV18, with a tentative D call TRBD2 (5 bases). CDR1 is KGHSH and CDR2 is LQKENI in the germline V gene. V gave up 3 bases and J gave up 0 bases, with 6 bases separating them. The length of the CDR3 is 14 residues. The DNA of the CDR3 is TGTGCCAGCTCACCTGACTACTCCTACAATGAGCAGTTCTTC. It is translated as CASSPDYSYNEQFF.

Concerning this clone: Other nucleotide sequences from this sample produce the same CDR3. This rearrangement joins TRBV28 to TRBJ1-2; D uncertain. The CDR3 length is 11 residues. CDR1 MDHEN and CDR2 SYDVKM come from the germline V gene. V lost 5 bases, J lost 4 bases, and 5 bases lay in between. This chain's CDR3 is CASSLSYGYTF. CDR3 nucleotide sequence: TGTGCCAGCAGTCTCAGCTATGGCTACACCTTC.

This clone was counted once. V usage is TRBV5-6 and J usage is TRBJ1-2; 8 nucleotides line up with TRBD1. Germline trimming cut 2 bases from V and 5 bases from J; bases unmatched to any gene: 5. The CDR3 is 14 amino acids. Germline V gene sequence: CDR1 SGHDT, CDR2 YYEEEE. The CDR3 sequence: CASSFEQGDYGYTF. DNA for the CDR3: TGTGCCAGCAGCTTTGAACAGGGGGATTATGGCTACACCTTC.

This chain uses TRBV18 with TRBJ1-1; 8 bases agree with TRBD1. The CDR3 sequence is 14 residues long. Trimming at V came to 3 bases and at J to 2 bases, leaving 2 bases not matched to a gene. The germline CDR1 and CDR2 sequences are KGHSH and LQKENI. DNA for the CDR3: TGTGCCAGCTCACCGGGACAGGTTAACACTGAAGCTTTCTTT. It yields the protein CASSPGQVNTEAFF.

About this clone: Other DNA sequences of this sample code for an identical CDR3. The chain carries TRBV11-2 and TRBJ1-5, with D perhaps matching TRBD1 (5 bases). V lost 0 bases to trimming and J lost 6 bases, with 6 bases between them. CDR1 SGHAT and CDR2 FQNNGV come from the germline V gene. There are 13 residues in the CDR3. DNA for the CDR3: TGTGCCAGCAGCTTAGACAGGGCTCAGCCCCAGCATTTT. It codes for CASSLDRAQPQHF.

J is TRBJ1-5 and V is TRBV19; tentatively, D is TRBD1 (5 bases). CDR3 length: 15 amino acids. V was shortened by 6 bases and J by 0 bases, with 12 bases between the two germline ends. Germline loops: CDR1 LNHDA, CDR2 SQIVND (reference sequence). The CDR3 DNA is TGTGCCAGTAGCCTAGACAGTACTAGCAATCAGCCCCAGCATTTT. This encodes CASSLDSTSNQPQHF. The full variable domain, rest sourced from reference TRBV19 and TRBJ1-5, is DGGITQSPKYLFRKEGQNVTLSCEQNLNHDAMYWYRQDPGQGLRLIYYSQIVNDFQKGDIAEGYSVSREKKESFPLTVTSAQKNPTAFYLCASSLDSTSNQPQHFGDGTRLSIL.

This clone was detected only a few times. This chain uses TRBV6-5 with TRBJ1-1, with D perhaps TRBD1 (5 bases). Germline CDR1 reads MNHEY; CDR2 reads SVGAGI. V was cut by 2 bases and J by 6 bases, with 10 bases left in between. The CDR3 sequence is 13 residues long. This CDR3 reads CASSYPGRPEAFF. In nucleotides, the CDR3 is TGTGCCAGCAGTTACCCGGGACGGCCTGAAGCTTTCTTT.

This chain connects TRBV27 to TRBJ1-5; D may be TRBD1 (6 bases). Deletions cut 3 bases from V and 4 bases from J, with 10 bases between. Germline CDR1 is MNHEY and CDR2 is SMNVEV (reference sequence). The CDR3 has 14 residues. The CDR3 reads CASSLIQGNQPQHF. CDR3 DNA sequence: TGTGCCAGCAGTTTGATACAGGGAAATCAGCCCCAGCATTTT.

The chain couples TRBV11-3 to TRBJ2-2; 8 nucleotides match TRBD2. The germline V gene encodes CDR1 SGHNT and CDR2 YENEEA. V shed 4 bases and J 4 bases; nucleotides not matched to a gene: 5. There are 15 residues in the CDR3. The CDR3: CASSYSGTTTGELFF. The CDR3 DNA reads as TGTGCCAGCAGCTATAGCGGGACCACCACCGGGGAGCTGTTTTTT.

This clone appeared a few times. The J gene is TRBJ2-2, the V gene TRBV3-1 (or the pseudogene TRBV3-2); 7 nucleotides agree with TRBD1. Germline CDR1 reads LGHDT; CDR2 reads YNNKEL (reference sequence). The CDR3 extends over 15 amino acids. V shed 6 bases, J shed 0 bases, and the junction held 4 bases outside the gene matches. Here the CDR3 DNA reads TGTGCCAGCAGGAACACAGGGGCGAACACCGGGGAGCTGTTTTTT. It encodes CASRNTGANTGELFF.

V and J are TRBV5-6 and TRBJ1-4; maybe TRBD1 (6 bases). V lost 0 bases, J lost 5 bases, and 14 bases lay in between. Germline CDR1 is SGHDT and CDR2 is YYEEEE. This CDR3 region has 16 residues. CDR3 bases: TGTGCCAGCAGCTTGGTGGGGGGCCAGGAGAATGAAAAACTGTTTTTT. It yields the protein CASSLVGGQENEKLFF.

CDR3 protein: CASSESVRYEQYF. The DNA of the CDR3 is TGTGCCAGCAGTGAATCTGTCAGATACGAGCAGTACTTC. V gene TRBV25-1 combines with J gene TRBJ2-7; D not certain. The V end lost 1 base, the J end lost 4 bases, and 8 bases lay between the germline ends. The CDR3 loop spans 13 amino acids. Per the germline V gene, CDR1 is MGHDK and CDR2 is SYGVNS.

This chain uses TRBV3-1 (or the pseudogene TRBV3-2) with TRBJ1-1; D not resolved. This CDR3 spans 13 amino acids. Trimming pared 6 bases from V and 0 bases from J, leaving 8 bases between. Germline CDR1 is LGHDT and CDR2 is YNNKEL (reference sequence). CDR3 nucleotide sequence: TGTGCCAGCAGTACCGATCTGAACACTGAAGCTTTCTTT. As protein: CASSTDLNTEAFF.

This clone was seen a few times. The chain combines TRBV6-6 with TRBJ1-4; D is uncertain. The length of the CDR3 is 12 residues. The germline CDR1 and CDR2 sequences are MNHNY and SVGAGI (reference sequence). Trimming shortened V by 5 bases and J by 7 bases, and 8 bases separated the two germline ends. CDR3 bases: TGTGCCAGCAGTCCCCCGGGTGAAAAACTGTTTTTT. This encodes CASSPPGEKLFF.

This chain joins TRBV28 and TRBJ1-2, with TRBD1 as a possible D gene (6 bases). Per the germline V gene, CDR1 is MDHEN and CDR2 is SYDVKM. The CDR3 is 15 residues long. With 4 bases removed from V and 1 base from J, the gap between germline ends came to 13 bases. CDR3 sequence (DNA): TGTGCCAGCAGTTCCACCGGGACAAATAACTATGGCTACACCTTC. It is translated as CASSSTGTNNYGYTF.

The rearrangement joins TRBV6-1 to TRBJ1-5, with 10 bases that match TRBD1. J gave up 5 bases and V 1 base, and 2 bases lay outside the gene matches. The germline CDR1 and CDR2 sequences are MNHNS and SASEGT. This CDR3 contains 15 residues. CDR3 loop: CASSEGTGGYQPQHF. The DNA of the CDR3 is TGTGCCAGCAGTGAAGGGACAGGGGGATATCAGCCCCAGCATTTT.

This sequence joins TRBV19 and TRBJ1-2, with D possibly matching TRBD1 (6 bases). V was pared by 5 bases and J by 4 bases, with 14 bases between. This CDR3 spans 14 amino acids. Germline CDR1 is LNHDA and CDR2 is SQIVND (reference sequence). CDR3 nucleotide sequence: TGTGCCAGTAGTTCTCTGACAGGATCCTATGGCTACACCTTC. This encodes CASSSLTGSYGYTF.

This rearrangement joins TRBV12-3 or TRBV12-4 to TRBJ1-2, with 7 bases identical to TRBD1. This CDR3 comprises 12 residues. V was pared by 1 base and J by 8 bases, with 1 base of the junction left unmatched. CDR3 DNA sequence: TGTGCCAGCAGTTTAGTCAGGGGGGGCTACACCTTC. Its translation is CASSLVRGGYTF.

This chain connects TRBV7-2 to TRBJ2-6; D not certain. Germline lookup yields CDR1 SGHTA and CDR2 FQGNSA. V was trimmed by 1 base and J by 0 bases, leaving 7 bases between them. CDR3 length equals 16 residues. CDR3 amino acids: CASSLGPSSGANVLTF. The CDR3 bases are TGTGCCAGCAGCTTAGGACCAAGCTCTGGGGCCAACGTCCTGACTTTC. The variable domain in full, with the rest retrieved from reference TRBV7-2 and TRBJ2-6, is GAGVSQSPSNKVTEKGKDVELRCDPISGHTALYWYRQSLGQGLEFLIYFQGNSAPDKSGLPSDRFSAERTGGSVSTLTIQRTQQEDSAVYLCASSLGPSSGANVLTFGAGSRLTVL.

This chain links TRBV7-2 with TRBJ1-3; TRBD1 might be the D (5 bases). Germline V gene data show CDR1 as SGHTA and CDR2 as FQGNSA. The CDR3 has 13 residues. Trimming cost V 5 bases and J 4 bases, with 9 bases left between them. Here the CDR3 reads CASSTDRGNTIYF. The CDR3, as DNA: TGTGCCAGCAGCACCGACAGAGGAAACACCATATATTTT.

The V gene is TRBV15, the J gene TRBJ1-4; 9 bases are a match to TRBD1. CDR3 length: 15 residues. J was trimmed by 10 bases and V by 0 bases; bases with no gene match: 6. Germline CDR1 and CDR2: LNHNV and YYDKDF (reference sequence). Written as DNA, the CDR3 is TGTGCCACCAGCAGAGATTCAACAGGGGGCCGAAAACTGTTTTTT. It is translated as CATSRDSTGGRKLFF.

The V gene is TRBV5-8, the J gene TRBJ2-5; D gene unclear. Per the germline V gene, CDR1 is SGHTS and CDR2 is YDEGEE. This CDR3 comprises 13 residues. V lost 2 bases and J 1 base, leaving 6 bases between the germline ends. The CDR3 reads CASSFYGQETQYF. The CDR3 nucleotides read TGTGCCAGCAGCTTCTACGGCCAAGAGACCCAGTACTTC.